Presented here are 19 T cell receptor beta chains from one specimen sequenced in a study of blood T cell repertoires in COVID-19. Sequencing used immunoSEQ multiplex PCR; TCRdb keeps in-frame clones, though not all of them. The sample consists of about 54,000 clones, about 90% of them appearing once. The specimen was peripheral blood. The receptors stem from a woman aged 55-70 years with active or convalescent COVID-19.

The J gene is TRBJ1-1, the V gene TRBV9; 8 bases are a match to TRBD1. Looked up from germline, CDR1 is SGDLS and CDR2 is YYNGEE. This CDR3 contains 13 residues. With V trimmed by 4 bases and J by 4 bases, 3 bases remained unmatched. CDR3 loop: CASSYRGGTEAFF. The CDR3 DNA follows: TGTGCCAGCAGCTACAGGGGGGGCACTGAAGCTTTCTTT.

The chain links TRBV18 to TRBJ2-2, with TRBD2 matching over 10 bases. There are 15 residues in the CDR3. The V segment lost 8 bases and the J segment 4 bases; nucleotides outside the gene matches: 7. In germline, CDR1 is KGHSH, CDR2 LQKENI. CDR3 DNA: TGTGCCAGCACCCCTAGCGGGGGCTCCACCGGGGAGCTGTTTTTT. Its protein product is CASTPSGGSTGELFF.

The chain carries TRBV3-1 (or the pseudogene TRBV3-2) and TRBJ2-3; the match to TRBD2 covers 11 bases. Germline CDR1 and CDR2: LGHDT and YNNKEL (reference sequence). This CDR3 comprises 16 residues. V was pared by 4 bases and J by 2 bases, with 5 bases of the junction left unmatched. In nucleotides, the CDR3 is TGTGCCAGCAGCCTTAGCGGGAGGGGTATCACAGATACGCAGTATTTT. Its protein product is CASSLSGRGITDTQYF.

This chain joins TRBV7-2 and TRBJ2-1; 15 bases match TRBD2. With V trimmed by 0 bases and J by 6 bases, 0 bases remained unmatched. The CDR3 spans 16 residues. Germline CDR1 is SGHTA and CDR2 is FQGNSA. The CDR3 DNA is TGTGCCAGCAGCTTAGCGGGACTAGCGGGAGGCAATGAGCAGTTCTTC. It specifies CASSLAGLAGGNEQFF. The whole variable domain, remainder taken from reference TRBV7-2 and TRBJ2-1, is GAGVSQSPSNKVTEKGKDVELRCDPISGHTALYWYRQSLGQGLEFLIYFQGNSAPDKSGLPSDRFSAERTGGSVSTLTIQRTQQEDSAVYLCASSLAGLAGGNEQFFGPGTRLTVL.

The chain recombines TRBV20-1 with TRBJ1-5; D is uncertain. The CDR3 contains 11 residues. The V end was cut by 4 bases, the J end by 11 bases, with 12 bases between. Per germline, CDR1 DFQATT and CDR2 SNEGSKA (reference sequence). As DNA, the CDR3 is TGCAGTGCTACGGAGGCCCAGGCCCAGCATTTT. Translation: CSATEAQAQHF.

The chain is built from TRBV19 and TRBJ2-7, with D perhaps TRBD1 (6 bases). CDR1 is LNHDA and CDR2 is SQIVND in the germline V gene (reference sequence). There are 15 residues in the CDR3. Trimming stripped 3 bases from V and 1 base from J, with 13 bases between. As DNA, the CDR3 is TGTGCCAGTAGTATGGACAGAGGCTCTTCCTACGAGCAGTACTTC. Amino acid sequence: CASSMDRGSSYEQYF.

The J gene is TRBJ2-1, the V gene TRBV11-1, with 7 bases matching TRBD1. V shed 3 bases, J shed 3 bases, and the junction held 5 bases outside the gene matches. The CDR3 runs 15 residues. CDR1 is SGHAT, CDR2 FQDESV, per germline (reference sequence). CDR3 coding DNA: TGTGCCAGCAGCTTCGACAGGGACCTCTACAATGAGCAGTTCTTC. Protein: CASSFDRDLYNEQFF.

The rearrangement uses TRBV30 and TRBJ2-4; 11 positions match TRBD1. The V gene end was trimmed by 6 bases and the J gene end by 10 bases; junction bases not matched to a gene: 5. The CDR3 is 12 residues long. Germline lookup yields CDR1 GTSNPN and CDR2 SVGIG (reference sequence). The CDR3 reads CACTGTGGIQYF. In DNA form, the CDR3 reads TGTGCCTGTACCGGGACAGGGGGAATTCAGTACTTC.

The rearrangement joins TRBV19 to TRBJ1-2; 8 bases align to TRBD1. The CDR3 is 15 residues long. Trimming at V came to 5 bases and at J to 8 bases, leaving 13 bases not matched to a gene. CDR1 and CDR2 from the germline V gene are LNHDA and SQIVND (reference sequence). CDR3 loop: CASSLLTGEMYGYTF. DNA for the CDR3: TGTGCCAGTAGTCTACTGACAGGGGAGATGTACGGCTACACCTTC.

This chain uses TRBV9 with TRBJ2-2; tentative D call: TRBD1 (5 bases). This CDR3 region has 18 residues. V was cut by 0 bases and J by 4 bases, with 19 bases left in between. The V gene's germline CDR1 is SGDLS and CDR2 YYNGEE. Here the CDR3 DNA reads TGTGCCAGCAGCGTAGCAATAAGGAGCAGGGCTAGCACCGGGGAGCTGTTTTTT. Its translation: CASSVAIRSRASTGELFF. Full variable domain (outside the CDR3, taken from reference TRBV9 and TRBJ2-2): DSGVTQTPKHLITATGQRVTLRCSPRSGDLSVYWYQQSLDQGLQFLIQYYNGEERAKGNILERFSAQQFPDLHSELNLSSLELGDSALYFCASSVAIRSRASTGELFFGEGSRLTVL.

The chain has TRBV6-5 and TRBJ2-2; D perhaps matches TRBD2 (5 bases). V lost 5 bases and J 8 bases, leaving 15 bases between the germline ends. The CDR3 runs to 14 residues. Germline assignment: CDR1 MNHEY and CDR2 SVGAGI. CDR3 sequence reads: CASSRTGVRGELFF. The CDR3 DNA reads as TGTGCCAGCAGTCGGACCGGGGTGAGGGGGGAGCTGTTTTTT.

V is TRBV19 and J is TRBJ2-2; 14 nucleotides agree with TRBD2. There are 18 residues in the CDR3. CDR1 LNHDA and CDR2 SQIVND come from the germline V gene (reference sequence). V was clipped by 1 base and J by 5 bases; unmatched bases: 6. The CDR3 DNA sequence: TGTGCCAGTAGTATAGGGGGACTAGCGGGAGCAAGGACCGGGGAGCTGTTTTTT. The encoded protein is CASSIGGLAGARTGELFF.

The rearrangement uses TRBV5-1 and TRBJ1-2, with D possibly TRBD1 on 6 matching bases. This CDR3 comprises 14 residues. V was trimmed by 0 bases and J by 4 bases, leaving 10 bases between them. Germline CDR1 SGHRS, CDR2 YFSETQ. CDR3 nucleotides: TGCGCCAGCAGCTTGGGGGACACTGGCTATGGCTACACCTTC. This encodes CASSLGDTGYGYTF.

As for this clone: The junction departs from germline at one end; a sequencing error may be responsible. The rearrangement uses TRBV20-1 and TRBJ1-2; D ambiguous. Germline V lookup: CDR1 DFQATT, CDR2 SNEGSKA (reference sequence). There are 12 residues in the CDR3. CDR3 sequence: CSASLPGKGYTF. The DNA for the CDR3 is TGCAGCGCTAGTTTACCGGGAAAAGGCTACACCTTC.

The CDR3 sequence: CASSSFNQPQHF. The CDR3 DNA reads as TGTGCCAGCAGCTCATTTAATCAGCCCCAGCATTTT. The chain uses TRBV7-3 and TRBJ1-5; D remains ambiguous. The length of the CDR3 is 12 residues. Per the germline V gene, CDR1 is SGHTA and CDR2 is FQGTGA. Trimming stripped 4 bases from V and 4 bases from J, with 5 bases between.

Only one count was recorded for this clone. In DNA form, the CDR3 reads TGTGCCACCAGTGCTGGGGTAGCGGGGGGCCGGGAGCTGTTTTTT. This codes for CATSAGVAGGRELFF. The chain links TRBV24-1 to TRBJ2-2; 10 bases fit TRBD2. This CDR3 is built from 15 residues. Trimming cost V 5 bases and J 9 bases; bases outside gene matches: 8. Germline assignment: CDR1 KGHDR and CDR2 SFDVKD.

The rearrangement joins TRBV27 to TRBJ1-6; D may be TRBD1 (5 bases). Germline V gene lookup returns CDR1 MNHEY and CDR2 SMNVEV (reference sequence). The CDR3 runs to 13 residues. The V and J ends lost 6 bases and 10 bases respectively, with 13 bases between them. The CDR3: CASRPSGISPLHF. The CDR3 DNA reads TGTGCCAGCAGACCGTCAGGGATCTCACCCCTCCACTTT.

This chain uses TRBV2 with TRBJ1-1, with 7 bases lining up with TRBD1. The CDR3 covers 13 residues. V trimming: 6 bases; J trimming: 3 bases; junction bases outside the gene matches: 4. Germline-derived CDR1 and CDR2 are SNHLY and FYNNEI. The CDR3: CASRITGDTEAFF. The CDR3 bases are TGTGCCAGCAGGATTACAGGGGACACTGAAGCTTTCTTT. The full variable domain, completed using reference TRBV2 and TRBJ1-1, is EPEVTQTPSHQVTQMGQEVILRCVPISNHLYFYWYRQILGQKVEFLVSFYNNEISEKSEIFDDQFSVERPDGSNFTLKIRSTKLEDSAMYFCASRITGDTEAFFGQGTRLTVV.

In its sample, this clone was seen once. The CDR3 here is CASSLIAGEQFF. CDR3 nucleotides: TGTGCCAGCAGCCTTATAGCGGGTGAGCAGTTCTTC. The chain joins TRBV14 to TRBJ2-1, with 7 bases identical to TRBD2. The V segment lost 4 bases and the J segment 9 bases; nucleotides outside the gene matches: 3. The CDR3 is 12 amino acids. CDR1 is SGHDN and CDR2 is FVKESK in the germline V gene.